A selection of T cell receptor beta chains follows, all from one sample in a study of blood T cell repertoires in COVID-19. Here immunoSEQ multiplex PCR was the method, and the copy in TCRdb shows in-frame clones only, minus some. This sample has roughly 100,000 clones; 75% to 85% occur once, and the top ten carry roughly 9.4%. The material sequenced was peripheral blood. All receptors derive from a woman in her 70s with acute or convalescent COVID-19. Each CDR3 is given without its conserved first and last residue. The order of the fields is CDR3 protein, clone size, J gene, V gene. A clone size is listed for some rows: how often the clone was seen (once, few, many), or a class if it is expanded.

cdr3_aa: ASSFFQGYSGELF
clone_size: NA
j_call: TRBJ2-2
v_call: TRBV7-9

cdr3_aa: ASSQDEGTGNEKLF
clone_size: NA
j_call: TRBJ1-4
v_call: TRBV4-3

cdr3_aa: ASSRVADAADTQY
clone_size: NA
j_call: TRBJ2-3
v_call: TRBV10-1

cdr3_aa: ASSQDFPGEQF
clone_size: NA
j_call: TRBJ2-1
v_call: TRBV3-1/TRBV3-2

cdr3_aa: ASSRTGPGYT
clone_size: NA
j_call: TRBJ1-2
v_call: TRBV11-2

cdr3_aa: ASSLGTEELRQY
clone_size: NA
j_call: TRBJ2-7
v_call: TRBV7-2

cdr3_aa: ASSLNQGSSGNTIY
clone_size: NA
j_call: TRBJ1-3
v_call: TRBV7-2

cdr3_aa: ASSLDRRGNTEAF
clone_size: NA
j_call: TRBJ1-1
v_call: TRBV5-1

cdr3_aa: ASSLLAGGDEQF
clone_size: few
j_call: TRBJ2-1
v_call: TRBV28

cdr3_aa: ASSEDAGTQY
clone_size: NA
j_call: TRBJ2-3
v_call: TRBV10-1

cdr3_aa: ASSPKTGEAAGNQPQH
clone_size: NA
j_call: TRBJ1-5
v_call: TRBV5-1

cdr3_aa: ASSQDIRNSPLH
clone_size: NA
j_call: TRBJ1-6
v_call: TRBV4-3

cdr3_aa: ASSGTGGDSPLH
clone_size: NA
j_call: TRBJ1-6
v_call: TRBV18

cdr3_aa: ASSSLPFSGGTDTQY
clone_size: NA
j_call: TRBJ2-3
v_call: TRBV7-2

cdr3_aa: ASSVELGGGFTGELF
clone_size: NA
j_call: TRBJ2-2
v_call: TRBV9

cdr3_aa: ACPRGGAGELF
clone_size: NA
j_call: TRBJ2-2
v_call: TRBV30

cdr3_aa: ASSEPGHGNEQF
clone_size: once
j_call: TRBJ2-1
v_call: TRBV5-1

cdr3_aa: ASTRDSYTDTQY
clone_size: NA
j_call: TRBJ2-3
v_call: TRBV7-2

cdr3_aa: ASRPGQQNTEAF
clone_size: NA
j_call: TRBJ1-1
v_call: TRBV19

cdr3_aa: ATSRDLAETQY
clone_size: NA
j_call: TRBJ2-5
v_call: TRBV15

cdr3_aa: ASSFTGGGNQPQH
clone_size: NA
j_call: TRBJ1-5
v_call: TRBV6-5

cdr3_aa: ASSLAGVSDTDTQY
clone_size: NA
j_call: TRBJ2-3
v_call: TRBV6-2/TRBV6-3

cdr3_aa: ASRPWDLNTGELF
clone_size: NA
j_call: TRBJ2-2
v_call: TRBV6-5

cdr3_aa: ASSLVGEGQPQH
clone_size: many
j_call: TRBJ1-5
v_call: TRBV7-2

cdr3_aa: ASSPVGGNGETQY
clone_size: NA
j_call: TRBJ2-5
v_call: TRBV7-8